The source of this T cell receptor (beta chain) is a study of T cells in Graves' hyperthyroidism and ophthalmopathy. This CDR3 contains 16 residues. CDR1 is DFQATT and CDR2 is SNEGSKA in the germline V gene (reference sequence). Losses at the gene ends were 4 bases for V and 6 bases for J; bases not matched to a gene: 16. At least ten counts were recorded for this clonotype. There were TCR beta CDR3 regions amplified from RNA transcripts. The TCR CDR3 was amplified in a first-round RT-PCR using the HTBI primer set. Each CDR3 protein is one row after TCRdb ran MiXCR on the multiplex PCR reads. The sample has approximately 260,000 distinct CDR3 sequences, roughly 15% seen once.

The origin of this receptor is a woman aged 45 to 65 with Graves' hyperthyroidism that later progressed to Graves' ophthalmopathy. This sequence joins TRBV20-1 and TRBJ2-7; 9 positions agree with TRBD2. The sequencing sample was made of blood. In DNA, the CDR3 is TGCAGTGCTACCTCCGGGGGCGGGAGGGAGAATTGCGAGCAGTACTTC. Translating gives CSATSGGGRENCEQYF.